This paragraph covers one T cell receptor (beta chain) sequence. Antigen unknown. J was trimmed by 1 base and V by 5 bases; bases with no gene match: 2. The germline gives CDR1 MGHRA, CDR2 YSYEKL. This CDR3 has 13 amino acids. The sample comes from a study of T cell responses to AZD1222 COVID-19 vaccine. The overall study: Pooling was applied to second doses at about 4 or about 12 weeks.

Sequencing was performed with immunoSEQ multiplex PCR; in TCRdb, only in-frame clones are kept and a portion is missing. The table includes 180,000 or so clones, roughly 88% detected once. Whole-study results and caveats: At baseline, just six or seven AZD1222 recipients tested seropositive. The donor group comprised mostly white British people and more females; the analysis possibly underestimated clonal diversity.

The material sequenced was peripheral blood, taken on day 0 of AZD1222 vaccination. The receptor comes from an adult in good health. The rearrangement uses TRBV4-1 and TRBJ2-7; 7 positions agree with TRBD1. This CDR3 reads CASSDRESYEQYF. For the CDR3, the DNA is TGCGCCAGCAGCGACAGGGAGTCCTACGAGCAGTACTTC.